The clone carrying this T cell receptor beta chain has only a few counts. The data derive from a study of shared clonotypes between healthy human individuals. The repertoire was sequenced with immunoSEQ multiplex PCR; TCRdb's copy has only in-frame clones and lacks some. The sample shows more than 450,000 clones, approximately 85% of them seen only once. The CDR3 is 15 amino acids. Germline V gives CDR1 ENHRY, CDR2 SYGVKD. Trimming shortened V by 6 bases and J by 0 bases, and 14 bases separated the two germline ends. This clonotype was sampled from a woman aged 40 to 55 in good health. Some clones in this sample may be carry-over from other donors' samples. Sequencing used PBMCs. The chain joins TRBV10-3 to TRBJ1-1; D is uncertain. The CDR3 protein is CAISRDGEVNTEAFF. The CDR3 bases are TGTGCCATCAGCCGAGATGGGGAAGTGAACACTGAAGCTTTCTTT.